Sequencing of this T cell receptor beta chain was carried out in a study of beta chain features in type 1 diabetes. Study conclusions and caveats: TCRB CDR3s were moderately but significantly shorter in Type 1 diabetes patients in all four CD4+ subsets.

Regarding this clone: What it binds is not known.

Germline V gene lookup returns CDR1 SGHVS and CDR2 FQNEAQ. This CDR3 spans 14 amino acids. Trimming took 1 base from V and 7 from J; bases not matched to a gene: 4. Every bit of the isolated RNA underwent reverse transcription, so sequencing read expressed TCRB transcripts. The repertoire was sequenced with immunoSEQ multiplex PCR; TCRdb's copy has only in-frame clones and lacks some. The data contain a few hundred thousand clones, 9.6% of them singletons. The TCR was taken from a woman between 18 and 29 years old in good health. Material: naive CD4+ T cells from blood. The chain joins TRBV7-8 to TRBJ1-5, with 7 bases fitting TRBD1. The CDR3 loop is CASSLGDRDQPQHF. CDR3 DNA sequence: TGTGCCAGCAGCTTAGGAGACAGGGACCAGCCCCAGCATTTT. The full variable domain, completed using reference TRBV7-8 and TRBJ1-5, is GAGVSQSPRYKVAKRGQDVALRCDPISGHVSLFWYQQALGQGPEFLTYFQNEAQLDKSGLPSDRFFAERPEGSVSTLKIQRTQQEDSAVYLCASSLGDRDQPQHFGDGTRLSIL.